This record covers a single T cell receptor (beta chain). The sample is drawn from a study of blood T cell repertoires in COVID-19. In the study overall: Whether acute or convalescent, the COVID-19 samples came from the United States, Italy and Spain. Sources were T cells, B-cell-depleted T cells, or PBMCs; the material itself was cDNA or gDNA.

CDR3 length: 16 amino acids. CDR1 LGHNT and CDR2 FRNRAP come from the germline V gene. The ends lost 4 bases at V and 1 base at J; junction bases unmatched: 6. In the source study's methods: Estimation of nucleated cell counts relied on the amplification of reference gene primers. Assay: immunoSEQ multiplex PCR; the TCRdb copy retains only in-frame clones and omits some. V and J calls and clone size come straight from that table; D and trimming were deduced from the DNA. The table records about 41,000 clones, roughly nine tenths of them present only once. The sequenced sample consisted of peripheral blood. The receptor was derived from a man in his sixties with acute or convalescent COVID-19. The V and J genes are TRBV12-5 and TRBJ2-1; 8 bases are a match to TRBD2. The CDR3 loop reads CASGSGRVKSYNEQFF. In DNA, the CDR3 is TGTGCTAGTGGTTCCGGGAGGGTAAAGTCCTACAATGAGCAGTTCTTC.